One TCR beta chain is described in this entry. Seattle patients were enrolled during active infection and followed longitudinally. Method: immunoSEQ multiplex PCR; TCRdb's copy keeps in-frame clones and lacks some. The repertoire holds a few hundred thousand clones, with approximately 90% as singletons. The data derive from a study of blood T cell repertoires in COVID-19. Whole-study context: Sources were T cells, B-cell-depleted T cells, or PBMCs; the material itself was cDNA or gDNA.

This sequence originates from a woman in her fifties or sixties with COVID-19, enrolled during active disease. The sample taken for sequencing was peripheral blood.

The CDR3 DNA sequence: TGTGCCAGCAGTTACACTAGCGGGAGTACCAACTACAATGAGCAGTTCTTC. Translation: CASSYTSGSTNYNEQFF. This chain links TRBV6-2 or TRBV6-3 with TRBJ2-1; TRBD2 matches 11 bases. The ends lost 2 bases at V and 3 bases at J; junction bases unmatched: 6. This CDR3 region has 17 residues. CDR1 and CDR2 from the germline V gene are MNHEY and SVGEGT.